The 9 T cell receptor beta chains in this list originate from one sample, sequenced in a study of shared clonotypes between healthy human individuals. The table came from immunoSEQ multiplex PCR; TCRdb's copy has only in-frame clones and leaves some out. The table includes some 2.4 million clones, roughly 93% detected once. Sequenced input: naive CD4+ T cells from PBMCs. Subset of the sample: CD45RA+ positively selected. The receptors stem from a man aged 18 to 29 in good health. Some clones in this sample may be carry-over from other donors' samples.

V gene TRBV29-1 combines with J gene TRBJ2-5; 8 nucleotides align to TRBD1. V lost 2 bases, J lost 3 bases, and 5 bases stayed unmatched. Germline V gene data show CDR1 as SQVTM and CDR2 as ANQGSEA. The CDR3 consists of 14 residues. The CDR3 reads CSVERDRWKETQYF. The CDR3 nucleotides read TGCAGCGTTGAAAGGGACAGGTGGAAAGAGACCCAGTACTTC.

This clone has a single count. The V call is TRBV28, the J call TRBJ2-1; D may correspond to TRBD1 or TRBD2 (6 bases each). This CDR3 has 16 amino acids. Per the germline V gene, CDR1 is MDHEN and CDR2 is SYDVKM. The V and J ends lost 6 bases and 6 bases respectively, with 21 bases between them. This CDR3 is CASSQGGAGWGNEQFF. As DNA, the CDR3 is TGTGCCAGCAGCCAAGGGGGAGCGGGCTGGGGCAATGAGCAGTTCTTC. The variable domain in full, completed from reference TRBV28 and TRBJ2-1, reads DVKVTQSSRYLVKRTGEKVFLECVQDMDHENMFWYRQDPGLGLRLIYFSYDVKMKEKGDIPEGYSVSREKKERFSLILESASTNQTSMYLCASSQGGAGWGNEQFFGPGTRLTVL.

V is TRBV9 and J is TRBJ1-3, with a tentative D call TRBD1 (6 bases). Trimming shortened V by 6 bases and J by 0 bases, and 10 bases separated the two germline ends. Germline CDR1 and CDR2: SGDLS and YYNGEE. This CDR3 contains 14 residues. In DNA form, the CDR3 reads TGTGCCAGCACTCGGGACAACTCTGGAAACACCATATATTTT. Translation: CASTRDNSGNTIYF. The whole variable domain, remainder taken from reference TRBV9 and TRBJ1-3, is DSGVTQTPKHLITATGQRVTLRCSPRSGDLSVYWYQQSLDQGLQFLIQYYNGEERAKGNILERFSAQQFPDLHSELNLSSLELGDSALYFCASTRDNSGNTIYFGEGSWLTVV.

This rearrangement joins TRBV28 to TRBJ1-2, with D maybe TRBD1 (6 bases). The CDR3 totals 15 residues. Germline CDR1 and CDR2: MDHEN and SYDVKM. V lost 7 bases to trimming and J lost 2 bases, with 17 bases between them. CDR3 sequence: CASTAGGAQNYGYTF. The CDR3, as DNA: TGTGCCAGCACCGCGGGGGGGGCCCAGAACTATGGCTACACCTTC.

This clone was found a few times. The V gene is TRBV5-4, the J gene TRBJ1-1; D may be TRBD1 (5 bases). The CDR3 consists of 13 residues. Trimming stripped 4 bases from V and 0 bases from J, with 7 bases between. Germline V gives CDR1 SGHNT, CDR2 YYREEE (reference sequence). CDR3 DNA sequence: TGTGCCAGCAGCGGGGACCTGAACACTGAAGCTTTCTTT. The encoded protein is CASSGDLNTEAFF.

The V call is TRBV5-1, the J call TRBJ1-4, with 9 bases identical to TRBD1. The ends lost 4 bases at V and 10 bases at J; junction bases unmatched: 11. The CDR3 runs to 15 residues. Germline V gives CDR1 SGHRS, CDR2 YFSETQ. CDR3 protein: CASSPTTGGGGKLFF. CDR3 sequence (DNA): TGCGCCAGCAGCCCAACAACAGGGGGCGGAGGAAAACTGTTTTTT.

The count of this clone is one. CDR3 sequence reads: CASSAQGASGELFF. In DNA, the CDR3 is TGCGCCAGCAGCGCACAGGGGGCAAGTGGGGAGCTGTTTTTT. This chain joins TRBV5-1 and TRBJ2-2; 9 positions match TRBD1. CDR1 is SGHRS and CDR2 is YFSETQ in the germline V gene. The CDR3 totals 14 residues. With V trimmed by 4 bases and J by 8 bases, 6 bases remained unmatched.

This CDR3 reads CASSFEVTDTQYF. The CDR3 region has the DNA TGTGCCAGCAGTTTCGAGGTCACAGATACGCAGTATTTT. J is TRBJ2-3 and V is TRBV28; no clear D gene. The CDR3 is 13 amino acids. Deletions cut 3 bases from V and 2 bases from J, with 6 bases between. The germline V gene has CDR1 MDHEN and CDR2 SYDVKM.

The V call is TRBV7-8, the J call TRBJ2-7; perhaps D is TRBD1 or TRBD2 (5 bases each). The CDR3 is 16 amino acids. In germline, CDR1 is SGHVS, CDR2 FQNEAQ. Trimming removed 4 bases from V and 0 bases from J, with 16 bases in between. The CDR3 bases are TGTGCCAGCAGCTCGGGGCTTGGGCAGCTCTCCTACGAGCAGTACTTC. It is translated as CASSSGLGQLSYEQYF.